Below, 21 T cell receptor beta chains from the same sample are listed, as sequenced in a study of cytomegalovirus exposure and HLA in healthy donors. Primers for the PCR totalled 60 Vbeta and 13 Jbeta. TCRdb keeps only in-frame clones here, not all; method: immunoSEQ multiplex PCR. The sample shows about 130,000 clones, around 80% of them seen only once. Source material: PBMCs. Receptors were obtained from a man in his thirties or forties in good health.

Concerning this clone itself: Relative to the germline gene, one junction end is altered; a read error may explain this. V is TRBV7-9 and J is TRBJ2-1; no firm D call. The CDR3 length is 11 residues. Germline assignment: CDR1 SEHNR and CDR2 FQNEAQ (reference sequence). CDR3 loop: CSSTPSNEQFF. The CDR3 bases are TGTTCCAGCACCCCGTCCAATGAGCAGTTCTTC.

The chain links TRBV6-5 to TRBJ2-1; D is unclear. The V end lost 2 bases, the J end lost 4 bases, and 12 bases lay between the germline ends. CDR3 length: 15 residues. Looked up from germline, CDR1 is MNHEY and CDR2 is SVGAGI. CDR3 loop: CASSYGSVAYNEQFF. The CDR3 bases are TGTGCCAGCAGTTACGGTTCAGTAGCTTACAATGAGCAGTTCTTC.

The chain has TRBV21-1 and TRBJ2-5; the D call of TRBD2 is as the table states it, not checked on the DNA. TRBV21-1 is a documented pseudogene. The length of the CDR3 is 17 residues. CDR3 protein: CASSKRGGGAGEIVPYF. The CDR3 bases are TGTGCCAGCAGCAAACGGGGGGGAGGAGCGGGAGAAATTGTGCCGTACTTC.

CDR3 bases: TGTGCCTGGAGCGCGACTCTAATCAACTATGGCTACACCTTC. Translation gives CAWSATLINYGYTF. V is TRBV30 and J is TRBJ1-2; no clear D gene. Trimming shortened V by 3 bases and J by 2 bases, and 13 bases separated the two germline ends. Germline CDR1 and CDR2: GTSNPN and SVGIG (reference sequence). The length of the CDR3 is 14 residues.

The V gene is TRBV27, the J gene TRBJ1-4; no clear D gene. V was trimmed by 6 bases and J by 2 bases, leaving 7 bases between them. Germline V CDR1 and CDR2: MNHEY, SMNVEV (reference sequence). The CDR3 loop spans 13 amino acids. As DNA, the CDR3 is TGTGCCAGCAGCGGAGCGACTAATGAAAAACTGTTTTTT. It specifies CASSGATNEKLFF.

The chain employs TRBV18 and TRBJ2-1, with TRBD2 matching 10 bases. The CDR3 spans 14 residues. Germline V CDR1 and CDR2: KGHSH, LQKENI. The ends lost 3 bases at V and 8 bases at J; junction bases unmatched: 4. The CDR3 DNA reads as TGTGCCAGCTCACCTCCTAGCGGGAGACATGAGCAGTTCTTC. Protein sequence: CASSPPSGRHEQFF.

This chain uses TRBV9 with TRBJ2-7; 11 bases are a match to TRBD1. V trimming: 0 bases; J trimming: 3 bases; junction bases outside the gene matches: 5. The CDR3 has 16 residues. Germline CDR1 reads SGDLS; CDR2 reads YYNGEE. The CDR3 DNA is TGTGCCAGCAGCGTAGCCGGACAGGGGGCCCTCTACGAGCAGTACTTC. Translated: CASSVAGQGALYEQYF.

The chain combines TRBV28 with TRBJ1-2; D is unresolved. Germline V gene sequence: CDR1 MDHEN, CDR2 SYDVKM. The CDR3 runs to 13 residues. Trimming pared 7 bases from V and 8 bases from J, leaving 17 bases between. The CDR3 DNA is TGTGCCAGCACACCAGATCTTACGCAGGGCTACACCTTC. It yields the protein CASTPDLTQGYTF.

The chain joins TRBV6-5 to TRBJ1-5; 7 positions match TRBD1. CDR3 length equals 15 residues. Germline CDR1 and CDR2: MNHEY and SVGAGI. The junction had 6 bases not matched to a gene; V was cut back by 6 bases and J by 1 base. The CDR3 region has the DNA TGTGCCAGCAGGAATAGACAGGGCAGCAATCAGCCCCAGCATTTT. Its translation: CASRNRQGSNQPQHF.

This sequence joins TRBV7-2 and TRBJ2-1; 13 bases match TRBD2. Germline V lookup: CDR1 SGHTA, CDR2 FQGNSA. The CDR3 is 15 amino acids. Trimming cost V 8 bases and J 4 bases; bases outside gene matches: 5. The CDR3 sequence: CASRPGLAGYNEQFF. Written as DNA, the CDR3 is TGTGCCAGCCGCCCGGGACTAGCGGGGTACAATGAGCAGTTCTTC.

The chain uses TRBV29-1 and TRBJ2-2, with 11 bases matching TRBD2. This CDR3 region has 16 residues. V was clipped by 6 bases and J by 5 bases; unmatched bases: 11. Germline assignment: CDR1 SQVTM and CDR2 ANQGSEA. CDR3: CSVGTLAGVRTGELFF. The CDR3 DNA reads TGCAGCGTGGGTACACTAGCGGGAGTAAGGACCGGGGAGCTGTTTTTT.

This chain's CDR3 is CASSVLQLDEQFF. In nucleotides, the CDR3 is TGTGCCAGCAGCGTACTCCAACTCGATGAGCAGTTCTTC. J is TRBJ2-1 and V is TRBV9; D gene uncertain. The CDR3 has 13 amino acids. Germline V lookup: CDR1 SGDLS, CDR2 YYNGEE. V was cut by 1 base and J by 8 bases, with 10 bases left in between.

This sequence joins TRBV6-1 and TRBJ1-6, with 7 nucleotides matching TRBD1. V was clipped by 1 base and J by 7 bases; unmatched bases: 1. Germline lookup yields CDR1 MNHNS and CDR2 SASEGT. The CDR3 spans 14 residues. The CDR3 loop is CASSEGTGNSPLHF. DNA for the CDR3: TGTGCCAGCAGTGAAGGGACAGGAAATTCACCCCTCCACTTT.

The gene calls are TRBV7-9 and TRBJ2-5, with TRBD2 identical over 12 bases. CDR3 length: 16 residues. From germline, CDR1 is SEHNR and CDR2 FQNEAQ (reference sequence). Trimming at V came to 5 bases and at J to 7 bases, leaving 11 bases not matched to a gene. CDR3 loop: CASSDGTSGPGGTQYF. The CDR3, as DNA: TGTGCCAGCAGCGACGGGACTAGCGGGCCCGGAGGGACCCAGTACTTC.

The rearrangement joins TRBV6-1 to TRBJ1-5; no reliable D call. CDR1 is MNHNS, CDR2 SASEGT, per germline. CDR3 length equals 14 residues. V shed 7 bases and J shed 1 base, with 11 bases lying between them. The CDR3 spells CASTRDVSNQPQHF. Written as DNA, the CDR3 is TGTGCCAGCACCCGGGATGTCAGCAATCAGCCCCAGCATTTT.

V is TRBV18 and J is TRBJ2-1; unclear D gene. This CDR3 has 15 amino acids. Germline assignment: CDR1 KGHSH and CDR2 LQKENI. V shed 3 bases and J shed 3 bases, with 12 bases lying between them. As DNA, the CDR3 is TGTGCCAGCTCACCCAGCGAAGACCTCTACAATGAGCAGTTCTTC. Its translation: CASSPSEDLYNEQFF.

In its sample, this clone was seen a few times. The chain has TRBV19 and TRBJ1-1; D perhaps matches TRBD1 (5 bases). The V gene's germline CDR1 is LNHDA and CDR2 SQIVND (reference sequence). V was shortened by 3 bases and J by 1 base, with 9 bases between the two germline ends. The CDR3 length is 14 residues. The CDR3 loop is CASSIFDRNTEAFF. In nucleotides, the CDR3 is TGTGCCAGTAGTATCTTCGACAGGAACACTGAAGCTTTCTTT.

This clone was found once. The chain uses TRBV19 and TRBJ1-5; 10 bases align to TRBD1. This CDR3 region has 17 residues. Germline V gene data show CDR1 as LNHDA and CDR2 as SQIVND (reference sequence). With V trimmed by 3 bases and J by 3 bases, 8 bases remained unmatched. The CDR3 DNA reads as TGTGCCAGTAGTATTGGAGCTGGGACAGGGGTCAATCAGCCCCAGCATTTT. Residues: CASSIGAGTGVNQPQHF. The full variable domain, in which reference TRBV19 and TRBJ1-5 provide the parts outside the CDR3, is DGGITQSPKYLFRKEGQNVTLSCEQNLNHDAMYWYRQDPGQGLRLIYYSQIVNDFQKGDIAEGYSVSREKKESFPLTVTSAQKNPTAFYLCASSIGAGTGVNQPQHFGDGTRLSIL.

The V and J genes are TRBV11-3 and TRBJ2-5, with D uncertain. Trimming took 0 bases from V and 4 from J, leaving 12 bases between them. This CDR3 has 15 residues. Looked up from germline, CDR1 is SGHNT and CDR2 is YENEEA. As DNA, the CDR3 is TGTGCCAGCAGCTTAGATTTATGGCTAGGAGAGACCCAGTACTTC. This codes for CASSLDLWLGETQYF.

This chain joins TRBV6-6 and TRBJ1-3; 8 bases line up with TRBD1. This CDR3 spans 15 amino acids. V lost 8 bases and J lost 0; bases outside the gene matches: 6. CDR1 and CDR2 (germline): MNHNY, SVGAGI (reference sequence). CDR3 nucleotides: TGTGCCAGCGGACAGGGAGGTTTCTCTGGAAACACCATATATTTT. This gives the protein CASGQGGFSGNTIYF.

The chain recombines TRBV4-1 with TRBJ2-7; possibly TRBD1 for D (6 bases). Trimming removed 1 base at V and 2 bases at J, with 12 bases between. From germline, CDR1 is MGHRA and CDR2 YSYEKL. The CDR3 totals 15 residues. CDR3 nucleotide sequence: TGCGCCAGCAGCCAAGGAAATCAGGGGCCCTACGAGCAGTACTTC. Protein: CASSQGNQGPYEQYF.